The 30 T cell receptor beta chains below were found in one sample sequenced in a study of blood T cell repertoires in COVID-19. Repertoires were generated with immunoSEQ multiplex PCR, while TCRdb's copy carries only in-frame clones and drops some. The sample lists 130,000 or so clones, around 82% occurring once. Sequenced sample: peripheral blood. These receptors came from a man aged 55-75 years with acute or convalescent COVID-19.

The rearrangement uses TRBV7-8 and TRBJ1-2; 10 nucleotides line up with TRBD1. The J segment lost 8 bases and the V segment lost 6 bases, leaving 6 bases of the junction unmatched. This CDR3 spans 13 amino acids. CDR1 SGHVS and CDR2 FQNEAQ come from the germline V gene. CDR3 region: CASRRETGGGYTF. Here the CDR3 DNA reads TGTGCCAGCAGACGAGAGACAGGGGGCGGCTACACCTTC.

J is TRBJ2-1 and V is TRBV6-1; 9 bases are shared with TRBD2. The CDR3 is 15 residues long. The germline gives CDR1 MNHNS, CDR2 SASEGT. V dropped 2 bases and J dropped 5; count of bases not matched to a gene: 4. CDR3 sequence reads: CASSERAGGDNEQFF. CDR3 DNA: TGTGCCAGCAGTGAAAGGGCGGGAGGGGACAATGAGCAGTTCTTC.

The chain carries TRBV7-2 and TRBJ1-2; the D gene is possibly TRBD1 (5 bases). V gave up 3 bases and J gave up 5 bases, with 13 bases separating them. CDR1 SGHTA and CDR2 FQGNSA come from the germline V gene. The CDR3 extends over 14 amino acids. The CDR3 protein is CASSFHNGGYGYTF. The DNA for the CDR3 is TGTGCCAGCAGCTTCCATAACGGGGGTTATGGCTACACCTTC.

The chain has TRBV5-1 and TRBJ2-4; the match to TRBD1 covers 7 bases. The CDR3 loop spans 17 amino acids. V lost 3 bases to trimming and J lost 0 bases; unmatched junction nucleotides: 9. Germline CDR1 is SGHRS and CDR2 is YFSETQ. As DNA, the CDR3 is TGCGCCAGCAGCTCGGCAGGGGGTAATCTAGCCAAAAACATTCAGTACTTC. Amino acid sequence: CASSSAGGNLAKNIQYF. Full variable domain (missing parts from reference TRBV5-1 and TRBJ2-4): KAGVTQTPRYLIKTRGQQVTLSCSPISGHRSVSWYQQTPGQGLQFLFEYFSETQRNKGNFPGRFSGRQFSNSRSEMNVSTLELGDSALYLCASSSAGGNLAKNIQYFGAGTRLSVL.

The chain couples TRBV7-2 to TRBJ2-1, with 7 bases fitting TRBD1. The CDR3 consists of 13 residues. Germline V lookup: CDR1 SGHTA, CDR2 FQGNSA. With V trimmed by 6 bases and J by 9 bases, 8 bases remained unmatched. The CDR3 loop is CASSKGGGVEQFF. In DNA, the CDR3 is TGTGCCAGCAGTAAAGGGGGCGGCGTTGAGCAGTTCTTC.

The CDR3 sequence: CASSTSSRGRYGYTF. CDR3 DNA sequence: TGTGCCAGTAGTACGTCGTCCAGGGGCCGCTATGGCTACACCTTC. This sequence joins TRBV19 and TRBJ1-2, with D tentatively TRBD1 (6 bases). The CDR3 length is 15 residues. Deletions cut 4 bases from V and 4 bases from J, with 16 bases between. Looked up from germline, CDR1 is LNHDA and CDR2 is SQIVND (reference sequence).

The CDR3 DNA follows: TGCGCCAGCAGTGAGGTAGCGGGGGCCGCGACAGATACGCAGTATTTT. Translating gives CASSEVAGAATDTQYF. The chain recombines TRBV5-1 with TRBJ2-3; 9 bases are a match to TRBD2. The CDR3 extends over 16 amino acids. The germline CDR1 and CDR2 sequences are SGHRS and YFSETQ. Trimming took 5 bases from V and 3 from J; bases not matched to a gene: 10.

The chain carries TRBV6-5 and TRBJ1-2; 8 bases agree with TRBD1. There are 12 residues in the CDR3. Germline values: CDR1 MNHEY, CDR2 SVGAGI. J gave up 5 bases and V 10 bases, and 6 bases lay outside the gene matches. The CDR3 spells CAISRQGYGYTF. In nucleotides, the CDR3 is TGTGCCATTTCTAGACAGGGGTATGGCTACACCTTC.

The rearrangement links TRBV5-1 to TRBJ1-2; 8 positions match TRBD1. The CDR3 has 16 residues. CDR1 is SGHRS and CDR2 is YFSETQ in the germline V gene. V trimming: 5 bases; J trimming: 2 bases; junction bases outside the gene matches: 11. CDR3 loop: CASSYIQGAANYGYTF. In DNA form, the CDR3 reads TGCGCCAGCAGTTATATTCAGGGGGCAGCAAACTATGGCTACACCTTC.

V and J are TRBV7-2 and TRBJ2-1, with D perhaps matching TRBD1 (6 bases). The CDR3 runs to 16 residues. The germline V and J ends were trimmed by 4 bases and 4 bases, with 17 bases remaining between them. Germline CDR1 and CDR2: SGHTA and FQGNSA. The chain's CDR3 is CASSSEHRRGYNEQFF. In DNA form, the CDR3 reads TGTGCCAGCAGCTCGGAACACCGAAGGGGGTACAATGAGCAGTTCTTC.

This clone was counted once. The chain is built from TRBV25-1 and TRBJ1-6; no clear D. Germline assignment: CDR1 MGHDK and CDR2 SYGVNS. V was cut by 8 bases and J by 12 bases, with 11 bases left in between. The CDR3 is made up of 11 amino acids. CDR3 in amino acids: CASGPLKPLHF. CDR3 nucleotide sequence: TGTGCCAGCGGCCCCCTCAAACCCCTCCACTTT.

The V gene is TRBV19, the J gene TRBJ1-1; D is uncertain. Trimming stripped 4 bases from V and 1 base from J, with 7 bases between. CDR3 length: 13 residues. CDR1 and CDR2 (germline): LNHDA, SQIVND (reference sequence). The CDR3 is CASSTTRNTEAFF. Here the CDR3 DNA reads TGTGCCAGTAGTACGACAAGGAACACTGAAGCTTTCTTT.

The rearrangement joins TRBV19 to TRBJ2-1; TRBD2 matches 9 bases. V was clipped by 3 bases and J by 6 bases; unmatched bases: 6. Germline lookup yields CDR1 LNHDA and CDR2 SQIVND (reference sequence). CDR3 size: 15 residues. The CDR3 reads CASSMGLAGFNEQFF. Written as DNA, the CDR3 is TGTGCCAGTAGTATGGGGCTAGCGGGATTCAATGAGCAGTTCTTC.

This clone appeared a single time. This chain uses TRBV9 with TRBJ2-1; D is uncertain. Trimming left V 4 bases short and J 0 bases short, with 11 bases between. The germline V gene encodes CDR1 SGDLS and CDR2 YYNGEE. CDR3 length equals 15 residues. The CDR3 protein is CASSPGSPSYNEQFF. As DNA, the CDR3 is TGTGCCAGCAGCCCCGGTAGCCCCTCCTACAATGAGCAGTTCTTC.

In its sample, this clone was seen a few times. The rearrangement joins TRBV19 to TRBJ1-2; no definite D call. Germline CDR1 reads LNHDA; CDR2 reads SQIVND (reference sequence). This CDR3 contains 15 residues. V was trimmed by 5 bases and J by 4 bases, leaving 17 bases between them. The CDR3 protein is CASSLYPGERYGYTF. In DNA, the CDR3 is TGTGCCAGTAGTCTCTACCCCGGGGAGCGCTATGGCTACACCTTC.

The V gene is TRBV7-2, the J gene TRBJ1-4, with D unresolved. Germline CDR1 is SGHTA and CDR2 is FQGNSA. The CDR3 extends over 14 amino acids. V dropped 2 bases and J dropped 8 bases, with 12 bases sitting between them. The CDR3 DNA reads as TGTGCCAGCAGCTTAAACGGGATAGGCGAAAAACTGTTTTTT. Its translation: CASSLNGIGEKLFF.

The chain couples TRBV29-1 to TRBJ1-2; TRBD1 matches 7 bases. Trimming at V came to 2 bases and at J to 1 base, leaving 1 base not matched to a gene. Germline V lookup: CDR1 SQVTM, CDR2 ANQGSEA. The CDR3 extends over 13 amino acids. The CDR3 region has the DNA TGCAGCGTTGAACAGGGGGGTAACTATGGCTACACCTTC. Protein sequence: CSVEQGGNYGYTF.

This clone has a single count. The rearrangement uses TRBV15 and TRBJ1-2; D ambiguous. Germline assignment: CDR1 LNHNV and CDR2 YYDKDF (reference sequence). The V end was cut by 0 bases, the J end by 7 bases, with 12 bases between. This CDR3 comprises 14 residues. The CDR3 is CATSRDATSAGYTF. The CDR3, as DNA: TGTGCCACCAGCAGAGATGCTACGAGCGCTGGCTACACCTTC.

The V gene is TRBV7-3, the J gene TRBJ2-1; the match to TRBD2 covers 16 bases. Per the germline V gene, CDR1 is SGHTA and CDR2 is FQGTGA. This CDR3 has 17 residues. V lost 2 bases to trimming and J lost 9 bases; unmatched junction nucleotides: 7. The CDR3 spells CASSLSGTSGRGGEQFF. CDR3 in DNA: TGTGCCAGCAGCTTATCCGGGACTAGCGGGAGGGGAGGTGAGCAGTTCTTC.

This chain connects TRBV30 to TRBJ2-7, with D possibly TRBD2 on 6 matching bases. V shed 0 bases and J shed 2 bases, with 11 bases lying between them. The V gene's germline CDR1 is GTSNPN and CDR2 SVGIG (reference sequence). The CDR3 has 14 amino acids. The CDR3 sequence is CAWSVTGVTYEQYF. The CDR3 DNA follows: TGTGCCTGGAGTGTGACGGGAGTGACCTACGAGCAGTACTTC. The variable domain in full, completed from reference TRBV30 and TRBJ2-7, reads SQTIHQWPATLVQPVGSPLSLECTVEGTSNPNLYWYRQAAGRGLQLLFYSVGIGQISSEVPQNLSASRPQDRQFILSSKKLLLSDSGFYLCAWSVTGVTYEQYFGPGTRLTVT.

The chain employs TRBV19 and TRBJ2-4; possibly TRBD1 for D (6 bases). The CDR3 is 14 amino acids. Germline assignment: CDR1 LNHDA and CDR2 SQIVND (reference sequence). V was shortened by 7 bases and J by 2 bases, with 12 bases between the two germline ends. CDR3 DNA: TGTGCCAGTATGGTTACAGGGTCCAAAAACATTCAGTACTTC. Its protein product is CASMVTGSKNIQYF.

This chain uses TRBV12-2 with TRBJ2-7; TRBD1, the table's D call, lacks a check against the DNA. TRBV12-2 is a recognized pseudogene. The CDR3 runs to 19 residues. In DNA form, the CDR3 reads TGTGCAAGTCGCTCCTTTTTGGGACAGGGGGCCATGAGCCCCTACGAGCAGTACTTC. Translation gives CASRSFLGQGAMSPYEQYF.

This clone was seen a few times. CDR3: CASSFRPFDTQYF. CDR3 DNA: TGTGCCAGCAGCTTCAGGCCTTTTGATACGCAGTATTTT. The V and J genes are TRBV7-9 and TRBJ2-3; D ambiguous. The CDR3 spans 13 residues. The ends were cut back, 3 bases at V and 6 bases at J, with 10 bases in the middle. Germline loops: CDR1 SEHNR, CDR2 FQNEAQ (reference sequence). Full variable domain (rest looked up from reference TRBV7-9 and TRBJ2-3): DTGVSQNPRHKITKRGQNVTFRCDPISEHNRLYWYRQTLGQGPEFLTYFQNEAQLEKSRLLSDRFSAERPKGSFSTLEIQRTEQGDSAMYLCASSFRPFDTQYFGPGTRLTVL.

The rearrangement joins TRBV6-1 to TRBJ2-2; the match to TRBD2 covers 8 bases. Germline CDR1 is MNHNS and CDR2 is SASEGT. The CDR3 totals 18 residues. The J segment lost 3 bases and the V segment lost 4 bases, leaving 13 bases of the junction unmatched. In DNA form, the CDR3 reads TGTGCCAGCAGTGCCCTAGCGGGCAATGGAGGTGACACCGGGGAGCTGTTTTTT. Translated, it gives CASSALAGNGGDTGELFF.

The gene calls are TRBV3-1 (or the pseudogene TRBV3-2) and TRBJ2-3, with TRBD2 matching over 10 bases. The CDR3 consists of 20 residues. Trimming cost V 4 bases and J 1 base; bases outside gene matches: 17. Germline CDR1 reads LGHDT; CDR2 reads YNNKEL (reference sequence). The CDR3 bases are TGTGCCAGCAGCCTCCAAGCTAGCGGGAGTGTCCCCCCCCGCACAGATACGCAGTATTTT. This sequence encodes CASSLQASGSVPPRTDTQYF.

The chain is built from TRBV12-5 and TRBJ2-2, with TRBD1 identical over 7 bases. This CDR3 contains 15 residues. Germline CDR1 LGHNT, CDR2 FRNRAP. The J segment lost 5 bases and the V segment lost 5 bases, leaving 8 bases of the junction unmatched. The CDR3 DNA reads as TGTGCTAGTGGTGGATCTACAGGGGTGACCGGGGAGCTGTTTTTT. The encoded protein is CASGGSTGVTGELFF.

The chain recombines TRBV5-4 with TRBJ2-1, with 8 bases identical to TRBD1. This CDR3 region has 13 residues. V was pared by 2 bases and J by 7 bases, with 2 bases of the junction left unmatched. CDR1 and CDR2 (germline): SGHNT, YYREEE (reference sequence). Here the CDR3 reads CASSFRGRNEQFF. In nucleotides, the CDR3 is TGTGCCAGCAGCTTCAGGGGGCGGAATGAGCAGTTCTTC.

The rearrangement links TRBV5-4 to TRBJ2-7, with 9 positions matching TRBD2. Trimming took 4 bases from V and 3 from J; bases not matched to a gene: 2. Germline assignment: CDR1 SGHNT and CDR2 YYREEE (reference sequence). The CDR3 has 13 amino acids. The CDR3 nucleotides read TGTGCCAGCAGCCGTAGCGGGAGCTACGAGCAGTACTTC. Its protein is CASSRSGSYEQYF.

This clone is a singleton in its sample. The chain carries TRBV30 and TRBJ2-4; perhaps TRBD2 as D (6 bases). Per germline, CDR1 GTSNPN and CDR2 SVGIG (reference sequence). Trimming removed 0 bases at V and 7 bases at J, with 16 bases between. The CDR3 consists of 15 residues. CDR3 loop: CAWSVLAGYNNIQYF. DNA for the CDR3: TGTGCCTGGAGTGTACTTGCGGGATATAACAACATTCAGTACTTC.

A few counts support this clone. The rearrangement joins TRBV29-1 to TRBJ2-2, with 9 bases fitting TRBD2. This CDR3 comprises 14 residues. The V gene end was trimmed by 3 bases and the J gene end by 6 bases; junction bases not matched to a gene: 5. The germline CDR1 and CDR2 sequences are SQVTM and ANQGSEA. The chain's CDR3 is CSVETSGRPGELFF. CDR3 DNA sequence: TGCAGCGTTGAGACTAGCGGTCGTCCCGGGGAGCTGTTTTTT.